A selection of T cell receptor beta chains follows, all from one sample in a study of T-cell reconstitution after alpha-beta-depleted transplantation in children. MiXCR was run by TCRdb on the PCR reads, yielding one entry per CDR3 protein. This table has almost 7,500 distinct CDR3 sequences, 4% to 5.5% appearing once. The sample here was PBMCs, mostly from graft donor cells, taken 180 days after TCRalphabeta/CD19-depleted stem cell transplant. The receptors come from a child less than two years old who had a stem cell transplant for acute myeloid leukemia, so the T cells may come from the graft donor. The CDR3 runs from the conserved cysteine through the conserved F or W. Sizes are listed as how often the clone was seen (once, few, many) or a class if it is expanded.

TRBJ1-6 many TRBV21-1 CASSNWGTVNSPLHF
TRBJ1-1 many TRBV9 CASSVGPGSNTEAFF
TRBJ2-7 medium-sized TRBV20-1 CSATQRPYEQYF
TRBJ2-2 many TRBV7-9 CASSLVDTRTGELFF
TRBJ2-3 medium-sized TRBV7-2 CASSLAAGSTDTQYF
TRBJ2-1 many TRBV12-3/TRBV12-4 CALSLALGSVSYNEQFF
TRBJ2-1 many TRBV6-5 CASSTSSRGGSYNEQFF
TRBJ1-5 many TRBV28 CASSFSRAHQPQHF
TRBJ2-2 many TRBV24-1 CATSTRSSGELFF
TRBJ2-5 medium-sized TRBV3-1 CASSQVLAGFQETQYF